A single T cell receptor beta chain is shown here with its context. No antigen is known for it. The source of the sample is a study of cytomegalovirus exposure and HLA in healthy donors listed by TCRdb under 2017. A note on the overall study: An earlier analysis of several hundred of the donors reported 276 Gb of sequence data and 117 million unique TCR beta sequences obtained from some 200 million T cells. In the later analysis, no new phenotypic data were used to find candidate immune exposures; instead, reliance was placed on TCR beta sequences and their occurrence across donors. The study aimed to test whether cataloging public T cell receptors could reveal signatures of past pathogen exposure. Every repertoire in the discovery cohort had been generated on one and the same sequencing platform. Across some 400 genotyped donors of the cohort, an average of approximately 200,000 unique TCR beta nucleotide sequences per donor were sequenced, and approximately 17% of those sequences were non-productive. A later genetic analysis took genome-wide SNP genotypes for about three fifths of the roughly 700 donors and used that subset as a discovery cohort. An early release that covered about 600 HLA-typed donors contained around 300 gigabases of sequencing data and 65 million to 100 million unique TCR sequences. High-throughput TCR immunosequencing, statistical association of individual TCRs with disease status, and machine learning were combined to predict cytomegalovirus infection status. In a later analysis, previously published TCR beta repertoires from several hundred donors were re-analyzed and high-resolution HLA genotyping was added so that TCR occurrence patterns could be studied. A separate validation cohort of about 110 different subjects was used in addition to the roughly 670-subject first cohort. Among the roughly 410 genotyped donors, approximately 76% belonged to the genetic ancestry cluster associated with self-reported Caucasian donors. An earlier analysis of several hundred of the donors applied high-throughput TCR beta sequencing to assess whether each TCR beta V gene segment acted as functional or pseudogenic. Roughly five DR-DQ haplotypes were handled as single units for association and clustering, since linkage in the cohort was strong. The number of typed donors differed by locus: about 620-640 for A, B, C, DRB1 and DQB1; 500 to 550 for DQA1; 600 to 610 for DPA1; and about 450 for DPB1. The T cell repertoires of 550 to 850 subjects were profiled by immunosequencing and related to cytomegalovirus serostatus. HLA typing included class I and class II loci at four-digit resolution. Donor age, sex, ethnicity and CMV serostatus were collected together with the repertoire data. General conclusions and limits of the study: When HLA alleles, especially DR and DQ, strongly co-occurred, TCR associations were difficult to assign to individual alleles. Some IMGT-functional V segments, including TRBV6-2 and TRBV6-3, could not be told apart with the 87-base-pair reads, so those segments were excluded. In a later analysis, the rate of TCR association differed among HLA loci, with DRB1 alleles having the most associated TCRs and HLA-C alleles having the fewest. Across donors, most TCR sequences were observed very rarely, whereas some public TCRs were present in many individuals. According to a later genetic analysis, donors in an Asian-associated ancestry cluster had fewer N-insertions in productive TCRs than the roughly 670-donor mean. In vitro tests confirmed that three of the cytomegalovirus-associated TCR beta chains recognize cytomegalovirus antigens. In a later analysis, HLA-associated TCR beta chains were found to be more clonally expanded and to have lower generation probabilities than equally common non-associated chains. In both the original and validation cohorts, the classifier was reported to diagnose cytomegalovirus status with high specificity and sensitivity. A cluster of highly shared sequence variants was judged likely to represent a technical artifact of the sequencing pipeline. Some 16 rarely observed V segments, including chromosome 9 orphons, were excluded from the earlier analysis of almost 600 of the donors because counts were too low. The authors suggested that the approach could potentially be extended to other disease states and immunological phenotypes. According to a later analysis, most CMV-associated TCR beta chains appeared to be HLA-restricted, and the HLA associations seemed to be driven largely by CMV exposure. Specific HLA alleles were associated with over 15,000 TCR beta sequences at a false discovery rate of 0.05 in a later analysis. According to a later analysis, parvovirus B19, influenza, CMV and Epstein-Barr virus appeared linked to several top co-occurrence clusters. The only immune exposure information available for the cohort was CMV serostatus. Because HLA typing was missing for some donors at each locus, association tests included only the typed subset. In a later genetic analysis, a missense DCLRE1C variant was associated with V-gene and J-gene trimming of TCR beta chains, and the association was replicated in an independent cohort. Presence/absence analyses assumed roughly uniform sequencing depth across donors, an assumption that may not hold. A further reported finding was that TCR beta sequences accurately predicted the HLA-A and HLA-B alleles for most subjects in the first cohort. Correlated functional status among segregating V segments might reflect linkage disequilibrium, but an unknown experimental factor could not be ruled out. In an earlier analysis of some 550 of the donors, most TCR beta V segments were observed in productive rearrangements about 90% or about 30% of the time, broadly matching IMGT annotations. This cohort had only TCR beta chains sequenced, and the lack of alpha or paired-chain data limited which features could be detected. A total of some 180 TCR beta chains were listed by the study as associated with cytomegalovirus.

The library was obtained by the immunoSEQ multiplex PCR assay. The multiplex PCR relied on a mix of 60 forward primers for TCR Vbeta segments and 13 reverse primers for TCR Jbeta segments. The CDR3 region of rearranged TCR beta genes was amplified from genomic DNA with a multiplex PCR assay. Amplified TCR beta libraries were sequenced as 87-base-pair reads on the Illumina HiSeq System. The authors' analysis ran thus. A later analysis counted approximately 74 million unique TCR beta chains across the approximately 700 repertoires, and around 9.9 million of these chains were shared by at least two donors. Raw reads were error-corrected and collapsed into unique sequences with a nearest-neighbor algorithm that merged closely related sequences to remove PCR and sequencing errors. Alignment of CDR3 sequences to IMGT reference sequences was used to assign V, D and J gene segments. For a sequence to be retained, at least a six-nucleotide match to both a V gene segment and a J gene segment was required. Rearrangements were classified as productive when the CDR3 lacked stop codons and remained in frame with V and J, and all other rearrangements were classified as non-productive. Following IMGT convention, CDR3 was defined as the stretch from the second conserved V-encoded cysteine up to the conserved J-encoded phenylalanine. The earlier analysis of some 540 of the donors excluded any sequence lacking an unambiguous match to a single V gene segment. In an earlier analysis of 587 of the donors, V segments were called functional above 56.7% productive rearrangements and were called segregating when the between-donor standard deviation exceeded 5%. To diagnose cytomegalovirus status from the catalog of TCR beta chain sequences, a statistical classification framework was built. A later analysis assigned V and J genes by comparing TCR nucleotide sequences with IMGT/GENE-DB human TR gene sequences. In a later analysis, CDR3 sequences and most-parsimonious VDJ recombination scenarios were assigned using the TCRdist pipeline. In a later analysis, each TCR beta chain was defined by its CDR3 amino acid sequence together with its V-gene family, and reads without a unique V-gene family were excluded. To address suspected cross-contamination and a sequencing artifact, a later analysis removed over 500 highly shared, low-generation-probability nucleotide sequences. A later analysis calculated a clonal expansion index for each public chain from normalized within-repertoire ranks of inferred template counts. In a later analysis, generation probabilities were computed using a VDJ recombination model fitted to out-of-frame rearrangements, and the results were checked against IGoR. In a later analysis, TCR-TCR, TCR-HLA and TCR-CMV co-occurrence was scored with hypergeometric tests, and a repertoire-size bias correction was applied to TCR pairs. False discovery rates were estimated in a later analysis by permuting HLA or CMV assignments 20 times. In a later analysis, co-occurring TCRs were grouped using DBSCAN, with TCRdist sequence similarity added in when clustering inside HLA-allele-positive subsets. Repertoires with fewer than 30,000 or more than 120,000 public chains were left out of co-occurrence clustering, as were four to six repertoires with anomalous nucleotide sharing. TCRdb retrieved this table from immuneACCESS and kept in-frame rearrangements only. Not all clones are present; in checked studies, unresolved V genes account for under half, and no reason is known for the remainder. Clonal size and the V and J genes are those of that table, whereas D and trimming came from the DNA. The sample's table lists a count of about 40,000 clones. The ten largest make up over 5.5% of the sample.

Here V drops 2 bases and J drops 7 bases, and the junction holds 3 bases not matched to any gene. CDR1 and CDR2, looked up from the germline V gene (reference sequence), are MNHNY and SVGAGI. From cysteine to phenylalanine, the CDR3 is 15 amino acids long. Of all the DNA, just the CDR3 is kept, 45 bases in frame from base 1. The cohort consisted of approximately 690 healthy bone marrow donors. At the time of sampling, all cohort members were nominally healthy, though unrecorded immune exposures were likely present. CMV serostatus was recorded as positive for 250 to 300 and negative for about half of the 666 cohort members, whereas no CMV serostatus was recorded for the donor in question. A peripheral blood sample was provided by each donor, and peripheral blood mononuclear cells were used for TCR beta sequencing. The Qiagen DNeasy Blood Extraction Kit was used to extract genomic DNA from the blood cell samples.

This chain is built from TRBV6-6 and TRBJ1-5, with TRBD1 matching 12 junction bases. This TCR was sampled from a human donor in good health. Source material: PBMCs. The CDR3 protein is CASSYGTGGEQPQHF. The nucleotide sequence is TGTGCCAGCAGTTACGGGACAGGGGGCGAACAGCCCCAGCATTTT.